This is a list of T cell receptor beta chains from one sample in a study of PD-L1 blockade in urothelial cancer. The protocol was immunoSEQ multiplex PCR, while the TCRdb copy is restricted to in-frame clones and leaves out a portion. The profile shows more than 40,000 clones, about 88% of them singletons. Sequences were derived from PBMCs, sampled around atezolizumab (anti-PD-L1) treatment. All receptors derive from a woman in her fifties or sixties with urothelial cancer. Each CDR3 is given with its conserved first and last residue. Each record gives: clone size, V gene, J gene, D gene, CDR3 DNA, CDR3 protein. A D gene is named only where the DNA matches it firmly. Clone size is stated in some rows and not others, as once, few, many or a class when expanded.

.	TRBV28	TRBJ2-5	TRBD1	TGTGCCAGCAGGCAATGGGACAGGGGGCGCGGGGAGACCCAGTACTTC	CASRQWDRGRGETQYF
.	TRBV5-6	TRBJ2-2	.	TGTGCCAGCAGCTTGTTGGGCAGGAGGCACACCGGGGAGCTGTTTTTT	CASSLLGRRHTGELFF
.	TRBV10-1	TRBJ2-7	TRBD2	TGCGCCAGACGCGGACTAGCCCACTCCTACGAGCAGTACTTC	CARRGLAHSYEQYF
.	TRBV7-8	TRBJ2-7	TRBD2	TGTGCCAGCAGCTTAGCCGGCCTAGCGGGACTTTTTACCTACGAGCAGTACTTC	CASSLAGLAGLFTYEQYF
.	TRBV19	TRBJ2-7	TRBD1	TGTGCCAGTAGTACTGGGACAGGGGGCGCCTCATACGAGCAGTACTTC	CASSTGTGGASYEQYF
.	TRBV6-6	TRBJ2-1	TRBD2	TGTGCCAGCAGTTCACTAGCGGGGGGGCTAGGTGAGCAGTTCTTC	CASSSLAGGLGEQFF
.	TRBV28	TRBJ1-1	.	TGTGCCAGCAGTTTCGAGACAGGCCCCCTCAGGGAAGCTTTCTTT	CASSFETGPLREAFF
.	TRBV7-3	TRBJ2-5	TRBD2	TGTGCCAGCAGCTTAGGCGGGGGGAAGAAAGAGACCCAGTACTTC	CASSLGGGKKETQYF
.	TRBV6-5	TRBJ2-7	TRBD1	TGTGCCAGCAGTACCGGGACAGGGAATGAGCAGTACTTC	CASSTGTGNEQYF
.	TRBV29-1	TRBJ1-4	.	TGCAGCGCCGAAGATTATAGGGGCGGTCGGCGGAATGAAAAACTGTTTTTT	CSAEDYRGGRRNEKLFF
.	TRBV18	TRBJ2-7	TRBD1	TGTGCCAGCTCAAATAAGGGGACAGGATCCTACGAGCAGTACTTC	CASSNKGTGSYEQYF
.	TRBV4-1	TRBJ2-2	.	TGCGCCAGCAGCCAAGACAGGTTACAGAACACCGGGGAGCTGTTTTTT	CASSQDRLQNTGELFF
.	TRBV10-3	TRBJ2-5	TRBD2	TGTGCCATCGGGGAGCGGGAGGGGGGAGAGACCCAGTACTTC	CAIGEREGGETQYF
.	TRBV7-2	TRBJ1-1	.	TGTGCCAGCAGCCCTATCATGGGGACAAGAGAGGCTTTCTTT	CASSPIMGTREAFF
few	TRBV5-6	TRBJ2-2	.	TGTGCCAGCAGCCTCAGGTGGATTTTTGGGGAGCTGTTTTTT	CASSLRWIFGELFF
.	TRBV7-9	TRBJ2-7	.	TGTGCCAGCAGCTTCGACAGGTCAACCTACGAGCAGTACTTC	CASSFDRSTYEQYF
.	TRBV15	TRBJ1-2	TRBD1	TGTGCCACCGCCGACCCGGCAGGGGGCGGCTACACCTTC	CATADPAGGGYTF
.	TRBV20-1	TRBJ1-2	.	TGCAGTGCTAGGACCCGGATGGACAGCACCTTC	CSARTRMDSTF
.	TRBV7-2	TRBJ2-1	TRBD2	TGTGCCAGCAGCGTCCCGGGACTAGCGGGAGTGGGTGAGCAGTTCTTC	CASSVPGLAGVGEQFF
few	TRBV20-1	TRBJ1-1	.	TGCAGTGCCCTAAAGACTACTGAAGCTTTCTTT	CSALKTTEAFF
.	TRBV9	TRBJ1-4	TRBD1	TGTGCCAGCAGCGGAAGCACAACAGGGGGGGAAAAACTGTTTTTT	CASSGSTTGGEKLFF
.	TRBV5-4	TRBJ2-3	TRBD1	TGTGCCAGCAGCCCCACGACAGGGACAGATACGCAGTATTTT	CASSPTTGTDTQYF
.	TRBV5-5	TRBJ1-6	.	TGTGCCAGCAGCTTGGGGCAGAATAATTCACCCCTCCACTTT	CASSLGQNNSPLHF
.	TRBV5-6	TRBJ1-4	TRBD1	TGTGCCAGCAGCTTGAGGACAGGGGCCGAAAAACTGTTTTTT	CASSLRTGAEKLFF
.	TRBV9	TRBJ2-7	.	TGTGCCAGCGGCCCAGCGAGCGAGCAGTACTTC	CASGPASEQYF
.	TRBV9	TRBJ2-2	.	TGTGCCAGCAGCGGGGGTCAGAGGAGGACCCTACGACCCGGGGAGCTGTTTTTT	CASSGGQRRTLRPGELFF
.	TRBV5-4	TRBJ2-5	.	TGTGCCAGCACCCAGACAGACCGCTCATCGGAGACCCAGTACTTC	CASTQTDRSSETQYF
.	TRBV19	TRBJ2-5	.	TGTGCCAGTAGTTCCTCGACTAGATTAGAGACCCAGTACTTC	CASSSSTRLETQYF
.	TRBV2	TRBJ1-2	TRBD1	TGTGCCACCAGATTTGACAGGGCGGATGGCTACACCTTC	CATRFDRADGYTF
few	TRBV7-2	TRBJ2-5	TRBD2	TGTGCCAGCAGCTCGTCTAGCGGGGGGTACGGGACCCAGTACTTC	CASSSSSGGYGTQYF
.	TRBV14	TRBJ2-3	.	TGTGCCAGCAGCCTCCTCGCAGGGCCAGCAGATACGCAGTATTTT	CASSLLAGPADTQYF
.	TRBV2	TRBJ1-1	TRBD1	TGTGCCAGCAGTGATACCGGGACAGGGAAGACTGAAGCTTTCTTT	CASSDTGTGKTEAFF
.	TRBV7-2	TRBJ2-2	.	TGTGCCAGCAGCTTAGCCAGGGGTCGAATCGGGGAGCTGTTTTTT	CASSLARGRIGELFF
.	TRBV7-2	TRBJ1-5	.	TGTGCCAGCAGCTCCGGGGCGGGGGTCCAGCCCCAGCATTTT	CASSSGAGVQPQHF
.	TRBV19	TRBJ2-1	TRBD2	TGTGCCAGTAGTATAGACCGGACTAGCGCACTGGTCAATGAGCAGTTCTTC	CASSIDRTSALVNEQFF
.	TRBV6-1	TRBJ2-7	TRBD1	TGTGCCATCCGGACAGGGGTCTACGAGCAGTACTTC	CAIRTGVYEQYF
.	TRBV27	TRBJ1-4	TRBD1	TGTGCCAGCAGTTTCGGCAGGGGGCAGCTTGGTAATGAAAAACTGTTTTTT	CASSFGRGQLGNEKLFF
.	TRBV11-2	TRBJ1-1	.	TGTGCCAGCAGCTTAGAAGGTGCCAGGGACACTGAAGCTTTCTTT	CASSLEGARDTEAFF
.	TRBV14	TRBJ1-1	.	TGTGCCAGCAGCCAAGACAGGGCATGGAACACTGAAGCTTTCTTT	CASSQDRAWNTEAFF
.	TRBV7-2	TRBJ2-7	.	TGTGCCAGCAGCTTGTCGTACGGCGAGCAGTACTTC	CASSLSYGEQYF
.	TRBV5-4	TRBJ2-1	.	TGTGCCAGCAGCGCACCGTCGTTAGCTGAGCAGTTCTTC	CASSAPSLAEQFF
.	TRBV5-6	TRBJ2-1	TRBD2	TGTGCCAGCAACCTATCACCCGGGACTAGCTCGGGCTACAATGAGCAGTTCTTC	CASNLSPGTSSGYNEQFF
.	TRBV2	TRBJ2-3	TRBD1	TGTGCCAGCAGTGAAAGGGACAGGGGCACAGATACGCAGTATTTT	CASSERDRGTDTQYF
.	TRBV28	TRBJ2-7	TRBD1	TGTGCCAGCAGTTTTAAACAGGGGTCCTACGAGCAGTACTTC	CASSFKQGSYEQYF
few	TRBV7-6	TRBJ1-5	.	TGTGCCAGCAGCTTAGCCGCCGGTCAGCCCCAGCATTTT	CASSLAAGQPQHF
.	TRBV5-4	TRBJ2-7	.	TGTGCCAGCAGCTTGGCGGGGGTGTACGAGCAGTACTTC	CASSLAGVYEQYF
.	TRBV27	TRBJ2-4	.	TGTGCCAGCAGTTCAGGGGCAGGGGTCAAAAACATTCAGTACTTC	CASSSGAGVKNIQYF
.	TRBV10-3	TRBJ1-3	.	TGTGCCACCGGGACACTCTCTGGAAACACCATATATTTT	CATGTLSGNTIYF
.	TRBV28	TRBJ1-4	TRBD1	TGTGCCAGCAGAGAATCCAGGGGGTATGAAAAACTGTTTTTT	CASRESRGYEKLFF
.	TRBV27	TRBJ1-5	.	TGTGCCAGCAGTACACAGGGACCCAATCAGCCCCAGCATTTT	CASSTQGPNQPQHF
few	TRBV19	TRBJ1-2	.	TGTGCCAGCAAAAATGAGAGGGCTAGGGGCTACACCTTC	CASKNERARGYTF
.	TRBV2	TRBJ2-1	.	TGTGCCAGCAGGCCAACTCAACACAATGAGCAGTTCTTC	CASRPTQHNEQFF
.	TRBV2	TRBJ1-1	TRBD1	TGTGCCATCCACAGGGGGGCCCCCGAAGCTTTCTTT	CAIHRGAPEAFF
once	TRBV5-6	TRBJ2-1	.	TGTGCCAGCAGCTTGGCCTTAGACAGGATAGGGAATGAGCAGTTCTTC	CASSLALDRIGNEQFF
.	TRBV6-6	TRBJ2-5	.	TGTGCCAGCAGTTACTCGAGCTCCGGGGGAGAGACCCAGTACTTC	CASSYSSSGGETQYF